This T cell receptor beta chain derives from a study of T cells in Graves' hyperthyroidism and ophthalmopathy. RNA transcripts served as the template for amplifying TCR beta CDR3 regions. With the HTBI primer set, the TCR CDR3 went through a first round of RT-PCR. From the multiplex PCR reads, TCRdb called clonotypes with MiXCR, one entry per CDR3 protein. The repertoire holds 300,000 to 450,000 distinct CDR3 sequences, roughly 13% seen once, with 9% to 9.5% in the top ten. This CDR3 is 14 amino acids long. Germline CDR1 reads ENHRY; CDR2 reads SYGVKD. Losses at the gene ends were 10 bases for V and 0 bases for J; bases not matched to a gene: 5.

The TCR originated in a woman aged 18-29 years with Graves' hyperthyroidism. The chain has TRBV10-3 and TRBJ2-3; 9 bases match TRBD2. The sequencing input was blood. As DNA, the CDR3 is TGTGCCAGCTGTAGCGGGAGTAGCACAGATACGCAGTATTTT. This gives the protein CASCSGSSTDTQYF.